A single sample is the source of the 14 T cell receptor beta chains below, sequenced in a study of CD8 T cells in Susac syndrome. Memory subsets for TEMRA sorting were defined by CD27 and CD45RA staining. Random hexamers were used to reverse transcribe roughly 0.45 to 1 ug of RNA. TCRdb used MiXCR to reprocess the immunoSEQ multiplex PCR reads, holding one entry per CDR3 protein. This table holds some 1,300 distinct CDR3 sequences, less than 80% found once. The sample consisted of CD8+ TEMRA cells from PBMCs. Subset here: FACS-sorted terminally differentiated effector memory CD8+ T cells re-expressing CD45RA (CD8+ TEMRA). Receptor source: a human donor with Susac syndrome.

Only one count was recorded for this clonotype. The chain combines TRBV2 with TRBJ2-3; 8 bases map to TRBD1. Trimming took 11 bases from V and 1 from J; bases not matched to a gene: 5. The CDR3 spans 13 residues. CDR1 is SNHLY and CDR2 is FYNNEI in the germline V gene. CDR3 amino acids: CAGLTGGTDTQYF. CDR3 in DNA: TGTGCCGGCCTGACAGGGGGCACAGATACGCAGTATTTT.

This clonotype has just a few counts. This chain joins TRBV7-6 and TRBJ2-7, with 9 bases lining up with TRBD2. From germline, CDR1 is SGHVS and CDR2 FNYEAQ. There are 15 residues in the CDR3. The V gene end was trimmed by 1 base and the J gene end by 2 bases; junction bases not matched to a gene: 3. CDR3 DNA: TGTGCCAGCAGCTTAGGTAGCGGGGGAACCTACGAGCAGTACTTC. This translates into CASSLGSGGTYEQYF. Full variable domain (missing parts from reference TRBV7-6 and TRBJ2-7): GAGVSQSPRYKVTKRGQDVALRCDPISGHVSLYWYRQALGQGPEFLTYFNYEAQQDKSGLPNDRFSAERPEGSISTLTIQRTEQRDSAMYRCASSLGSGGTYEQYFGPGTRLTVT.

The V gene is TRBV21-1, the J gene TRBJ1-1; the listed D gene, TRBD1, was not tested against the DNA. TRBV21-1 is annotated as a pseudogene. The CDR3 covers 17 residues. The DNA of the CDR3 is TGTGCCAGCAGTAATGTCCTAGGCTACACAATTCGCACTGAAGCTTTCTTT. Its translation: CASSNVLGYTIRTEAFF.

The CDR3 here is CASSLGTGFSYEQYF. The CDR3 coding sequence is TGTGCCAGCAGTTTAGGGACAGGGTTCTCCTACGAGCAGTACTTC. The chain links TRBV27 to TRBJ2-7, with TRBD1 matching over 9 bases. The germline V gene has CDR1 MNHEY and CDR2 SMNVEV (reference sequence). The ends lost 2 bases at V and 0 bases at J; junction bases unmatched: 2. The CDR3 is 15 residues long.

The genes are TRBV6-2 or TRBV6-3 and TRBJ2-7, with unresolved D. The germline V gene has CDR1 MNHEY and CDR2 SVGEGT. This CDR3 has 12 residues. V dropped 2 bases and J dropped 6 bases, with 8 bases sitting between them. DNA for the CDR3: TGTGCCAGCAGTTACCCGCGTCTCGAGCAGTACTTC. This encodes CASSYPRLEQYF.

The DNA for the CDR3 is TGTGCCAGCAGCGTTACTCTGGAGCTGTTTTTT. Protein sequence: CASSVTLELFF. J is TRBJ2-2 and V is TRBV9; D gene ambiguous. V was trimmed by 2 bases and J by 10 bases, leaving 6 bases between them. This CDR3 spans 11 amino acids. Germline V gene data show CDR1 as SGDLS and CDR2 as YYNGEE.

This chain connects TRBV28 to TRBJ2-3; D remains ambiguous. CDR1 and CDR2 (germline): MDHEN, SYDVKM. The CDR3 is 13 amino acids. Trimming left V 10 bases short and J 2 bases short, with 13 bases between. CDR3 in amino acids: CATSRGNTDTQYF. The CDR3 DNA follows: TGTGCCACCTCGCGTGGGAACACAGATACGCAGTATTTT.

V is TRBV6-2 or TRBV6-3 and J is TRBJ2-5; D call uncertain. V was cut by 2 bases and J by 2 bases, with 6 bases left in between. This CDR3 region has 13 residues. Germline values: CDR1 MNHEY, CDR2 SVGEGT. DNA for the CDR3: TGTGCCAGCAGTTACGGGTCTCAAGAGACCCAGTACTTC. This encodes CASSYGSQETQYF.

The chain employs TRBV11-1 and TRBJ2-7, with 7 positions matching TRBD1. Per the germline V gene, CDR1 is SGHAT and CDR2 is FQDESV (reference sequence). V dropped 4 bases and J dropped 3; count of bases not matched to a gene: 24. The CDR3 extends over 20 amino acids. The CDR3 reads CASSYPDRRNQAGGNYEQYF. For the CDR3, the DNA is TGTGCCAGCAGCTACCCGGACAGGCGGAACCAGGCAGGGGGTAACTACGAGCAGTACTTC.

This rearrangement joins TRBV27 to TRBJ2-7; 10 bases match TRBD2. Germline CDR1 and CDR2: MNHEY and SMNVEV (reference sequence). The J segment lost 7 bases and the V segment lost 2 bases, leaving 11 bases of the junction unmatched. The CDR3 totals 16 residues. CDR3 DNA sequence: TGTGCCAGCAGTTTAGGTAGCGGGGGGACCTACAATGAGCAGTACTTC. The encoded protein is CASSLGSGGTYNEQYF.

A word on this clonotype: A much larger clone differs from this one at a single base, so this may be a read error. V is TRBV28 and J is TRBJ1-1; 7 nucleotides match TRBD1. This CDR3 region has 13 residues. Germline CDR1 reads MDHEN; CDR2 reads SYDVKM. CDR3 sequence: CSSSRTGNTEAFF. The CDR3 nucleotides are TGTTCCAGCAGCCGGACAGGGAACACTGAAGCTTTCTTT.

This clonotype was detected only a few times. This chain connects TRBV6-2 or TRBV6-3 to TRBJ2-7; D call uncertain. The CDR3 covers 14 residues. The V end was cut by 5 bases, the J end by 2 bases, with 13 bases between. CDR1 MNHEY and CDR2 SVGEGT come from the germline V gene. This CDR3 is CASSQGYITYEQYF. As DNA, the CDR3 is TGTGCCAGCAGTCAAGGGTACATAACCTACGAGCAGTACTTC.

To note about this clonotype: This could be a read error, since a much larger clone is one nucleotide away. The chain has TRBV27 and TRBJ1-4; 7 bases are a match to TRBD1. The CDR3 covers 12 residues. Germline V gives CDR1 MNHEY, CDR2 SMNVEV (reference sequence). The ends lost 5 bases at V and 14 bases at J; junction bases unmatched: 8. The CDR3 nucleotides are TGTGCCAGCAGTCCTACAGGGGATAATCTGTTTTTT. This translates into CASSPTGDNLFF.

The chain couples TRBV28 to TRBJ2-5; 16 bases are shared with TRBD2. CDR1 is MDHEN, CDR2 SYDVKM, per germline. The CDR3 extends over 17 amino acids. Losses at the gene ends were 5 bases for V and 0 bases for J; bases not matched to a gene: 3. The CDR3 protein is CASSPGLAGGNQETQYF. The CDR3 nucleotides are TGTGCCAGCAGTCCGGGACTAGCGGGGGGGAACCAAGAGACCCAGTACTTC.